The TCR beta chain under discussion was sequenced for a study of blood T cell repertoires in COVID-19. Study-level background: T cells, B-cell-depleted T cells, or PBMCs supplied cDNA or gDNA.

The CDR3 contains 19 residues. Germline CDR1 and CDR2: SGHRS and YFSETQ. Trimming took 0 bases from V and 0 from J; bases not matched to a gene: 9. Study processing details: Amplification of reference gene primers was used by the study to estimate nucleated cell counts. Assay used: immunoSEQ multiplex PCR; TCRdb lists only in-frame clones, some missing. That table supplies the V and J calls and clone size; D and trimming were determined from the DNA. The table records about 260,000 clones, 70% to 90% of them present only once. The sample taken for sequencing was PBMCs or T cells enriched from blood (not recorded which). The V gene is TRBV5-1, the J gene TRBJ2-1; 10 bases map to TRBD2. The TCR sequence derives from a middle-aged woman with acute COVID-19. Here the CDR3 DNA reads TGCGCCAGCAGCTTGGTGGCTAGCGGGAGTCCAAGCTCCTACAATGAGCAGTTCTTC. Its translation: CASSLVASGSPSSYNEQFF.